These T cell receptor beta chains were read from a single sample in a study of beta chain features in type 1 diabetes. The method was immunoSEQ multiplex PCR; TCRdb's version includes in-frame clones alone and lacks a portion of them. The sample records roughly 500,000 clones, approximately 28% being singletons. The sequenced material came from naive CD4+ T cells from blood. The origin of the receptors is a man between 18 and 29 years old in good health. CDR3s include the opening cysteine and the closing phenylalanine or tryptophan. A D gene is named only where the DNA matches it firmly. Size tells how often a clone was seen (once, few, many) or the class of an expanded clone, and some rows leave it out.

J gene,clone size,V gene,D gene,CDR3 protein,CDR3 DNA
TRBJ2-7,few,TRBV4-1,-,CASSQDRVLTYEQYF,TGCGCCAGCAGCCAAGATCGGGTTTTAACCTACGAGCAGTACTTC
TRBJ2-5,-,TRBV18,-,CASSPAQQETQYF,TGTGCCAGCTCACCCGCCCAGCAAGAGACCCAGTACTTC
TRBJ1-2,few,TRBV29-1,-,CSVGDTRGTRLGYTF,TGCAGCGTTGGGGACACCCGAGGGACCCGCCTGGGCTACACCTTC
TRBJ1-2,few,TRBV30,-,CAWSDGQRDGYTF,TGTGCCTGGAGTGACGGCCAGAGGGATGGCTACACCTTC
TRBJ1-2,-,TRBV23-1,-,CASSPGNSHGYTF,TGCGCCAGCAGTCCAGGGAATAGCCATGGCTACACCTTC
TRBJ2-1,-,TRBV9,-,CASSVSPADEQFF,TGTGCCAGCAGCGTATCCCCCGCCGATGAGCAGTTCTTC
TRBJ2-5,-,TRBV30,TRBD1,CAWSWTGVETQYF,TGTGCCTGGAGTTGGACAGGGGTGGAGACCCAGTACTTC
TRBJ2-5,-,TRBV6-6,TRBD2,CASSYWGREDPGTQYF,TGTGCCAGCAGTTACTGGGGGCGGGAGGACCCAGGGACCCAGTACTTC
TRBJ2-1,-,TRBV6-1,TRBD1,CASSEGGGTGSNEQFF,TGTGCCAGCAGTGAAGGTGGTGGGACAGGCAGCAATGAGCAGTTCTTC
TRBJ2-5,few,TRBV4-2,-,CASSQDVSGALQETQYF,TGTGCCAGCAGCCAAGATGTGTCAGGGGCCCTCCAAGAGACCCAGTACTTC
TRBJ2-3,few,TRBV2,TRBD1,CASRGTGSLDTQYF,TGTGCCAGCAGGGGGACAGGGAGCCTCGATACGCAGTATTTT
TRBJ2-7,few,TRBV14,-,CASSQDPGRGSYEQYF,TGTGCCAGCAGCCAAGATCCGGGTCGAGGGTCCTACGAGCAGTACTTC
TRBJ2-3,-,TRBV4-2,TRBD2,CASSQLAGGSPDTQYF,TGTGCCAGCAGCCAATTAGCGGGAGGAAGTCCAGATACGCAGTATTTT
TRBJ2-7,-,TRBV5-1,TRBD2,CASSFSVPSSGTPYYEQYF,TGCGCCAGCAGCTTCTCAGTCCCCTCTAGCGGGACCCCTTACTACGAGCAGTACTTC
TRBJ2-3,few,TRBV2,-,CASSLEGQGSGGTQYF,TGTGCCAGCAGCTTAGAAGGGCAGGGCAGTGGAGGTACGCAGTATTTT
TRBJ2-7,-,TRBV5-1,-,CASSPETTRYEQYF,TGCGCCAGCAGCCCGGAGACTACCCGCTACGAGCAGTACTTC
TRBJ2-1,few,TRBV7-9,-,CASSFTGTGNEQFF,TGTGCCAGCAGCTTTACCGGGACTGGGAATGAGCAGTTCTTC
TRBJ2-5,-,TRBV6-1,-,CTTLPGGDQETQYF,TGTACGACTCTTCCAGGCGGGGACCAAGAGACCCAGTACTTC
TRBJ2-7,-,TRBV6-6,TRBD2,CASSPLAGFGHEQYF,TGTGCCAGCAGCCCCCTAGCGGGTTTTGGTCACGAGCAGTACTTC
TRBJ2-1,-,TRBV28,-,CASRDPGNEQFF,TGTGCCAGCCGGGACCCCGGCAATGAGCAGTTCTTC
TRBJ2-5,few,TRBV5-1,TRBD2,CASGGLDRLETQYF,TGCGCCAGCGGGGGACTAGATAGGTTGGAGACCCAGTACTTC
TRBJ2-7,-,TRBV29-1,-,CSGREPGIYEQYF,TGCAGCGGGAGGGAGCCTGGAATCTACGAGCAGTACTTC
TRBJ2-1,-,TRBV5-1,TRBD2,CASSPVLAGGYDNEQFF,TGCGCCAGCAGCCCCGTATTAGCGGGAGGGTACGACAATGAGCAGTTCTTC
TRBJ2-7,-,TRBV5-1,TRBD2,CASSAGLASYEQYF,TGCGCCAGCAGCGCGGGACTAGCGAGCTACGAGCAGTACTTC
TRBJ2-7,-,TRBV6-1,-,CASSGQPHYEQYF,TGTGCCAGCAGTGGCCAGCCTCACTACGAGCAGTACTTC
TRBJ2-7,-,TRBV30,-,CAWSVSLSYEQYF,TGTGCCTGGAGTGTATCCCTTTCCTACGAGCAGTACTTC
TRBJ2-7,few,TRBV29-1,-,CSVAPATRSYEQYF,TGCAGCGTTGCCCCAGCGACAAGATCCTACGAGCAGTACTTC
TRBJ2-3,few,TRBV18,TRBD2,CASSPLAGAPDTQYF,TGTGCCAGCTCACCATTAGCGGGAGCGCCAGATACGCAGTATTTT
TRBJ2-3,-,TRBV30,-,CAWSVRRATDTQYF,TGTGCCTGGAGTGTGAGGCGGGCGACAGATACGCAGTATTTT
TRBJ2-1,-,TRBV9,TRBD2,CASSEGVSGRSDEQFF,TGTGCCAGCAGCGAGGGGGTTAGCGGGAGGTCAGATGAGCAGTTCTTC
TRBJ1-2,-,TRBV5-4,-,CASSSETYGYTF,TGTGCCAGCAGCTCGGAGACCTATGGCTACACCTTC
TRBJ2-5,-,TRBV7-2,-,CASSRRQPQETQYF,TGTGCCAGCAGCCGACGACAGCCCCAAGAGACCCAGTACTTC
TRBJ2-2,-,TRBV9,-,CASSAGVVGELFF,TGTGCCAGCAGCGCAGGGGTCGTCGGGGAGCTGTTTTTT
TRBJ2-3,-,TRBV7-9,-,CASSFLGGTDTQYF,TGTGCCAGCAGCTTCCTGGGCGGCACAGATACGCAGTATTTT
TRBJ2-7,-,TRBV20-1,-,CSVRAYEQYF,TGCAGTGTCAGGGCGTACGAGCAGTACTTC
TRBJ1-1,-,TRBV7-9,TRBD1,CAGGQGVYENTEAFF,TGTGCCGGTGGACAGGGGGTTTATGAGAACACTGAAGCTTTCTTT
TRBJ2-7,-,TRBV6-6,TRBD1,CASSPGQGAAYEQYF,TGTGCCAGCAGCCCCGGACAGGGGGCTGCCTACGAGCAGTACTTC
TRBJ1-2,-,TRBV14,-,CASSQVSRGGYTF,TGTGCCAGCAGCCAAGTTAGCCGAGGCGGCTACACCTTC
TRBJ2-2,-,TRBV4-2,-,CASSQLAGNTGELFF,TGTGCCAGCAGCCAACTCGCGGGTAACACCGGGGAGCTGTTTTTT
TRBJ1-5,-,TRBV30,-,CAWSQGKVLPQHF,TGTGCCTGGTCCCAGGGGAAGGTTCTGCCCCAGCATTTT
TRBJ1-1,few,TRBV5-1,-,CASSPGRGLDTEAFF,TGCGCCAGCAGCCCTGGAAGGGGACTTGACACTGAAGCTTTCTTT